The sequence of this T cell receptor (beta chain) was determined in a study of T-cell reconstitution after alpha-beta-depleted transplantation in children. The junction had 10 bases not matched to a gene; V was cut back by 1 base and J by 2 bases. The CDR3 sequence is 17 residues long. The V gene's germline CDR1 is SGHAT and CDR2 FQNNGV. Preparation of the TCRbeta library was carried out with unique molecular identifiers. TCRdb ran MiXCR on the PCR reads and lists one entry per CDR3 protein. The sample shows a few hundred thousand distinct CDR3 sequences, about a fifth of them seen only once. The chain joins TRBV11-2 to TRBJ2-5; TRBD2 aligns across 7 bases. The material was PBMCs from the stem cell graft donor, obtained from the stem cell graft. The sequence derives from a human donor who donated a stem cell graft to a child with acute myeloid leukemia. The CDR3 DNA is TGTGCCAGCAGCTTAGGCAGGTCGGAACTAGCGCAAGAGACCCAGTACTTC. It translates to CASSLGRSELAQETQYF.